These 6 T cell receptor beta chains were all obtained from the same sample, sequenced in a study of breast tumors, draining lymph nodes, adjacent tissues. The lymph nodes were axillary draining lymph nodes from breast cancer patients. Each CDR3 protein gets one entry after TCRdb re-called the multiplex PCR reads with MiXCR. Seen here are about 150,000 distinct CDR3 sequences, roughly 33% observed once, and the top ten hold roughly 2.2%. The sequenced sample consisted of axillary lymph node tissue. The receptor source for this set is a female donor with breast cancer. Some clones in this sample may be carry-over from other donors' samples.

This clonotype has just a few counts. Given a much more abundant clone one base away, this may be a read error. The chain carries TRBV20-1 and TRBJ1-2, with D tentatively TRBD1 (5 bases). The CDR3 is 12 residues long. CDR1 and CDR2 from the germline V gene are DFQATT and SNEGSKA (reference sequence). Written as DNA, the CDR3 is TGCAGTGCTAGGGGGACTGGCGGAGGCTCCACCTTC. Translating gives CSARGTGGGSTF.

To note about this clonotype: A much larger clone sits a single nucleotide away, making a read error possible. Because it lacks the conserved phenylalanine or tryptophan at the end, this CDR3 is likely a read error. Because the CDR3's place on the DNA is in doubt, the DNA is left out and the CDR3 is given as listed by TCRdb. V usage is TRBV4-2 and J usage is TRBJ2-7; TRBD1, the D gene given by the table, was not confirmed from the DNA. From its first to its last residue, the CDR3 has 16 amino acids. Germline V gives CDR1 LGHNA, CDR2 YNFKEQ. The CDR3 sequence is CASSQDGAGNIYEQCL.

In its sample, this clonotype was seen many times. The chain links TRBV19 to TRBJ1-2; 7 nucleotides align to TRBD1. Germline loops: CDR1 LNHDA, CDR2 SQIVND (reference sequence). The CDR3 loop spans 15 amino acids. J gave up 4 bases and V 4 bases, and 9 bases lay outside the gene matches. The CDR3 DNA reads TGTGCCAGTAGTACCGGGGGACAGTCGACCTATGGCTACACCTTC. Protein product: CASSTGGQSTYGYTF.

This clonotype was counted only a few times. The CDR3 is CASKTQGTAGELFF. As DNA, the CDR3 is TGTGCCAGCAAAACACAGGGTACCGCCGGGGAGCTGTTTTTT. The V gene is TRBV5-8, the J gene TRBJ2-2; possibly TRBD1 for D (6 bases). This CDR3 contains 14 residues. V dropped 6 bases and J dropped 6 bases, with 15 bases sitting between them. Germline-derived CDR1 and CDR2 are SGHTS and YDEGEE.

In this sample, this clonotype turned up a few times. The V gene is TRBV27, the J gene TRBJ2-2; tentatively, D is TRBD2 (6 bases). CDR3 length: 16 residues. V lost 10 bases and J 5 bases, leaving 23 bases between the germline ends. In germline, CDR1 is MNHEY, CDR2 SMNVEV (reference sequence). CDR3 sequence reads: CATQHGRTGGTGELFF. DNA of the CDR3: TGTGCCACACAACATGGGAGGACCGGGGGTACCGGGGAGCTGTTTTTT.

The sample holds many counts of this clonotype. This chain connects TRBV5-1 to TRBJ1-1; D is uncertain. Trimming took off 4 bases at V and 4 bases at J, with 11 bases between the two ends. Germline V gives CDR1 SGHRS, CDR2 YFSETQ. The CDR3 contains 13 residues. CDR3 coding DNA: TGCGCCAGCAGCCCTAGGTCGGGCACTGAAGCTTTCTTT. Amino acid sequence: CASSPRSGTEAFF.